This T cell receptor (beta chain) was observed in a study of shared clonotypes between healthy human individuals. For the study at large: CD4 naive and memory got three plates each, CD8 naive two, CD8 memory one.

The germline V gene encodes CDR1 SGHTA and CDR2 FQGNSA. V was clipped by 10 bases and J by 3 bases, with 9 bases between them. This CDR3 comprises 11 residues. Per the original methods: Filtering differed since immunoSEQ provided only junctions, with no quality scores. Only in-frame clones appear in the TCRdb table, and some are missing; sequencing was by immunoSEQ multiplex PCR. The DNA was the basis for D and trimming; V, J and clone size are from that table. The table lists some 700,000 clones, 80% to 95% of them singletons. Combination of CD45RO+ cells with CCR7-negative CD45RA+ TemRA cells was used for CD8 memory.

Material: memory CD8+ T cells from PBMCs. Subset meaning: CD45RO+ cells pooled with CCR7-negative TemRA cells. The TCR was taken from a man younger than 30 in good health. Some clones in this sample may be carry-over from other donors' samples. The chain couples TRBV7-2 to TRBJ1-1, with unresolved D. This CDR3 reads CATKFYTEAFF. The CDR3 nucleotides are TGTGCCACAAAGTTCTACACTGAAGCTTTCTTT. Full variable domain (rest looked up from reference TRBV7-2 and TRBJ1-1): GAGVSQSPSNKVTEKGKDVELRCDPISGHTALYWYRQSLGQGLEFLIYFQGNSAPDKSGLPSDRFSAERTGGSVSTLTIQRTQQEDSAVYLCATKFYTEAFFGQGTRLTVV.